This T cell receptor (beta chain) was recovered during a study of memory CD4+ T cells and cytomegalovirus serostatus (dated by TCRdb to between 2018 and 2021). Broadly, across the study: The cohort included approximately 35 healthy adults from Belgium, of whom 9 were CMV seropositive and 24 were CMV seronegative. To replicate a published TCR-based CMV serostatus classifier, the study sequenced CD4+ memory TCRbeta repertoires from a Belgian cohort whose cytomegalovirus serostatus was known. The full study reports these points: The original-framework classifier achieved a median bootstrapped AUC of around 0.95 with a 95% CI of 0.76-1.00 on the Belgian cohort. Among the 150 to 200 previously reported CMV-associated TCRbeta sequences, roughly 68 showed up in the CD4+ memory repertoires, with each one found in between one and five individuals. Only CD4+CD45RO+ memory cells were sequenced, unlike the original study, which covered naive and memory CD4+ and CD8+ populations. For CMV serostatus prediction, a median bootstrapped AUC of roughly 0.94 was reached with the original framework, and a median bootstrapped AUC of approximately 0.89 was reached with a US-trained random forest. Results were interpreted as suggesting that the CMV-associated TCR signature is largely present in the CD4+ memory repertoire.

Single viable CD3+CD4+CD8-CD45RO+ cells were sorted as memory CD4+ T cells on a FACSAria II. CMV serostatus was determined with a Roche Elecsys assay detecting serum IgG against CMV pp150, pp28, p38 and p52. Once the samples were thawed, total CD4+ T cells were enriched through positive selection using CD4 magnetic microbeads. The samples came from a separate study whose specific focus was interrogating the CD4+ T cell memory repertoire. Following standard operating procedures, peripheral blood mononuclear cells were isolated and cryopreserved, while serum was kept at -80 degrees C. The staining used CD3-PerCP (BW264/56), CD4-APC (RPA-T4), CD45RO-PE (UCHT1) and CD8-Pacific Orange (3B5) antibodies, and Sytox blue was used to exclude non-viable cells. The Quick-DNA Microprep Kit was used to extract genomic DNA from the sorted cells. TCRbeta DNA was amplified with the immunoSEQ hsTCRbeta kit following the manufacturer's protocol. An Illumina MiSeq instrument was used to sequence the TCRbeta libraries. Processing in the source paper ran as follows. Removing out-of-frame sequences left 2,204,828 distinct TCRbeta sequences, an average of roughly 67,000 per individual. Each individual was scored using the number of 170 or so previously reported CMV-associated TCRbeta sequences that the individual carried and the total number of productive distinct TCRbeta sequences. A beta-binomial model was reimplemented in Python, and random forests from scikit-learn, run with default parameters, were trained on data from the US cohort. Classifier performance on the Belgian cohort was summarized as median AUC with percentile confidence intervals over 10,000 bootstrap iterations. The immuneACCESS repertoire file appears here via TCRdb, limited to in-frame rearrangements. These files lack a portion of the clones; in checked studies, under half of the deficit traces to unresolved V genes, and the cause of the others is not known. That table furnishes V, J and clone size, whereas the DNA furnished D and trimming. The sample table shows approximately 50,000 clones, and around 78% are seen once. The biggest ten clones account for 0.65% to 0.7% of the sample.

The germline V gene gives CDR1 as MNHNS and CDR2 as SASEGT. The germline V end is reduced by 3 bases and the J end by 3 bases; junction bases left unmatched: 6. CDR3 length: 15 amino acids, cysteine to phenylalanine. Only the CDR3 DNA stays, 45 bases, in frame from base 1. This clone is classified as medium-sized (0.01 to 0.1%). Its antigen target is currently unknown. Qualities for individual bases were not recorded, and no much larger clone is one base off. This sequence uses TRBV6-1 and TRBJ2-7; a stretch of 9 junction bases matches TRBD2. Sequenced: memory CD4+ T cells from blood. The source is an adult in good health and CMV-seronegative. This receptor carries the CDR3 CASSESSGSFYEQYF. The DNA is as follows: TGTGCCAGCAGTGAGAGTAGCGGGAGCTTCTACGAGCAGTACTTC.